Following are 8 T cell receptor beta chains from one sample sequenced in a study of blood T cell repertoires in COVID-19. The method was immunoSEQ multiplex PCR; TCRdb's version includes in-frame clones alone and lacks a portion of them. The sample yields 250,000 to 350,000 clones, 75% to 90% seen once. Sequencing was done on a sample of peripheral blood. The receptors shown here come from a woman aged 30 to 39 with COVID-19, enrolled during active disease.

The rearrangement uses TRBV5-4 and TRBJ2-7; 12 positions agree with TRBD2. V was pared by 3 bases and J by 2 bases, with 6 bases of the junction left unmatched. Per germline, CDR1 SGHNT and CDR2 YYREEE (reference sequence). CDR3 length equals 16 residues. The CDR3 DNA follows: TGTGCCAGCAGCTCGGGGACTAGCGGGTTCACCTACGAGCAGTACTTC. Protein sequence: CASSSGTSGFTYEQYF.

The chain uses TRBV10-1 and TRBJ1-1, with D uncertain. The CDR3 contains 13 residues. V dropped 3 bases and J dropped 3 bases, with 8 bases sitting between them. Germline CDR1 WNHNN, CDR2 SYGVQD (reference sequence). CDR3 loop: CASSEHTDTEAFF. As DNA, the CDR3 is TGCGCCAGCAGTGAACACACCGACACTGAAGCTTTCTTT.

The CDR3 here is CASSFGGNYGYTF. The CDR3 region has the DNA TGTGCCAGCAGTTTCGGAGGGAACTATGGCTACACCTTC. V is TRBV28 and J is TRBJ1-2; D uncertain. Germline V gene data show CDR1 as MDHEN and CDR2 as SYDVKM. V lost 3 bases to trimming and J lost 2 bases, with 7 bases between them. This CDR3 region has 13 residues.

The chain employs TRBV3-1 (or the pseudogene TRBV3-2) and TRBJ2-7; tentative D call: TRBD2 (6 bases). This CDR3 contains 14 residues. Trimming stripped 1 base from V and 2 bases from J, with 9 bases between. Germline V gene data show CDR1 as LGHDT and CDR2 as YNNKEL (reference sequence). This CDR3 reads CASSQATRPYEQYF. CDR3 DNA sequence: TGTGCCAGCAGCCAAGCGACTAGACCCTACGAGCAGTACTTC.

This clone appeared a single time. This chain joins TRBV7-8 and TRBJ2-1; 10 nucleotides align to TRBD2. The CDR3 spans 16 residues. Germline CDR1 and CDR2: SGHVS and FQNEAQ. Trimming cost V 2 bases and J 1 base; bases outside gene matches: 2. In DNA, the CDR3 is TGTGCCAGCAGCTTAAGACTAGCGGGTTCCTACAATGAGCAGTTCTTC. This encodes CASSLRLAGSYNEQFF.

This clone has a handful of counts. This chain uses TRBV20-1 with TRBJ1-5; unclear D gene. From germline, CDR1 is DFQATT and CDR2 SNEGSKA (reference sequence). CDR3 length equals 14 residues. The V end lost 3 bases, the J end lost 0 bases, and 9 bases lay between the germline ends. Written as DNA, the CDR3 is TGCAGTGCTAGTCACGAGTATAGCAATCAGCCCCAGCATTTT. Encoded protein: CSASHEYSNQPQHF.

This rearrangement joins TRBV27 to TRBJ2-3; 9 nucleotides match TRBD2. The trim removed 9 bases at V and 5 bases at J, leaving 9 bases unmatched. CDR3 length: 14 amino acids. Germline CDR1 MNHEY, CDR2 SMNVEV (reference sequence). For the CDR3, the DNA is TGTGCCAGGAAGGCGGGAGGGCCAGTAGATACGCAGTATTTT. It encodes CARKAGGPVDTQYF.

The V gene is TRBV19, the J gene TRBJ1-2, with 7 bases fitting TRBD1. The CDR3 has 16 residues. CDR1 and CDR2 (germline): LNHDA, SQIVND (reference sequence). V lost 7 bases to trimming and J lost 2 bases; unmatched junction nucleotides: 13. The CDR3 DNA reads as TGTGCCAGTAAAGGACAGGCCGCCGTCTTGAACTATGGCTACACCTTC. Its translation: CASKGQAAVLNYGYTF.